Below, one T cell receptor (beta chain) is given with its context. This clonotype was observed a few times. Its target antigen remains unknown. Base qualities were left out, and no much larger clone turns up one base away. These data come from a study of CD8 T cells in ankylosing spondylitis (dated by TCRdb to about 2017). With respect to the entire study: To find TCR variants linked to disease, the study profiled T cell receptor beta repertoires in ankylosing spondylitis patients and healthy donors. Peripheral blood was sampled, and synovial fluid was also collected from ankylosing spondylitis patients. The full study cohort comprised 25 ankylosing spondylitis patients and about 110 healthy donors.

Study-wide findings and limitations: Some of the motif variants had been reported before in the synovial fluid and blood of reactive arthritis patients, a finding that suggests common disease-initiation mechanisms. The disease-linked clones were reported to be significantly enriched in matched synovial fluid samples from ankylosing spondylitis patients. In peripheral blood, the disease-linked clones were found at relatively low frequencies and had a CD8+ phenotype. Blood from ankylosing spondylitis patients appeared to be characterized by a TCR beta motif made up of fewer than ten highly homologous amino acid variants.

Reads for this sample came from an Illumina HiSeq 2500. TCR beta libraries were prepared by quantitative 5'-RACE with molecular barcodes. The study's processing was this. A new computational method, built on a probabilistic model of VDJ rearrangement, was used to identify disease-linked TCR variants. TCRdb handled the public reads itself, with Q25 trimming in fastp and clone calling in MiXCR, and kept productive beta chains. Each entry is one CDR3 protein sequence, shown with its most common DNA and genes. TCRdb, rather than the study authors, made the V and J calls. In this sample the table shows 250,000 or so distinct CDR3 sequences, more than 15% of which occur a single time. The ten largest make up roughly 34% of the sample. The CDR3 sequence holds 14 residues, the cysteine and phenylalanine included. Only the CDR3 DNA stays, 42 bases, in frame from base 1. Based on the germline V gene, the CDR1 and CDR2 sequences are SGHRS and YFSETQ. The junction carries 12 bases between V and J, which are trimmed by 4 bases and 1 base respectively.

The sequence joins TRBV5-1 to TRBJ2-7, with an unclear D gene assignment. This TCR was recovered from a male donor with ankylosing spondylitis or in good health (not recorded which). The sample was blood, either unsorted or a sorted T cell fraction (not recorded which). The CDR3 reads as follows: CASSPWTDSYEQYF. The DNA is as follows: TGCGCCAGCAGCCCCTGGACGGATTCCTACGAGCAGTACTTC.